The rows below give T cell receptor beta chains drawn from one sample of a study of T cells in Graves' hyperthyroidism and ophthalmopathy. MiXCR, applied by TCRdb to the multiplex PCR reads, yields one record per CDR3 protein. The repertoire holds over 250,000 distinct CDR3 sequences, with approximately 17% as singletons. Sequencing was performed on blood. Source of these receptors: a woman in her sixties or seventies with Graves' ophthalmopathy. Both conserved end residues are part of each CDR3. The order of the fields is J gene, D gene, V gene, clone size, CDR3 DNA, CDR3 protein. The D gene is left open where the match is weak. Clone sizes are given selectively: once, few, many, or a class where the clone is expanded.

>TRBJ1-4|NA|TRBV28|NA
TGTGCCAGCAGTTTTCTTCCAGCAGGAGCAACTAATGAAAAACTGTTTTTT
CASSFLPAGATNEKLFF
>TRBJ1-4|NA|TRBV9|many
TGTGCCAGCAGCGTAGATGCAACTAATGAAAAACTGTTTTTT
CASSVDATNEKLFF
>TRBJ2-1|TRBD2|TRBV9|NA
TGTGCCAGCAGCGTAGATCTAGCGGACTACAATGAGCAGTTCTTC
CASSVDLADYNEQFF
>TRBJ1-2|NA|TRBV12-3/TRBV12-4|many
TGTGCCAGCAGTTTGAATCTGGGGGGAGGGTCTGGCTACACCTTC
CASSLNLGGGSGYTF
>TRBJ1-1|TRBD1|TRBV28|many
TGTGCCAGCAGTTTAATCGGGGGACAGGGGGCGATGAACACTGAAGCTTTCTTT
CASSLIGGQGAMNTEAFF
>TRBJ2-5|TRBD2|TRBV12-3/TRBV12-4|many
TGTGCCAGCAGTTTAGGGACTAGCGGGAGCATAAAGACCCAGTACTTC
CASSLGTSGSIKTQYF
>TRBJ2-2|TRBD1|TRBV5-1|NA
TGCGCCAGCAGCACGACAGGGCTCAACACCGGGGAGCTGTTTTTT
CASSTTGLNTGELFF
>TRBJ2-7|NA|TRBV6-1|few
TGTGCCAGCAGCCGACGGGGTTTAGTCGAGCAGTACTTC
CASSRRGLVEQYF
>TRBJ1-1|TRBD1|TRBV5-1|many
TGCGCCAGCAGCCACGGGACAGGGGCCTGGGGTACGAACACTGAAGCTTTCTTT
CASSHGTGAWGTNTEAFF
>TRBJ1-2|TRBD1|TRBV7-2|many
TGTGCCAGCAGCTTGGGGACAGGGTTAGGTGGCTACACCTTC
CASSLGTGLGGYTF
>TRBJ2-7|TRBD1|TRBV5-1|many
TGCGCCAGCAGGGCAGGGACAGCACCCCCCGTCGAGCAGTACTTC
CASRAGTAPPVEQYF
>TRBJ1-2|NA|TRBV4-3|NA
TGCGCCAGCAGCCAAGACCTACCGACAGTGGGCGGCTATGGCTACACCTTC
CASSQDLPTVGGYGYTF
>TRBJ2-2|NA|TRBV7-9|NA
TGTGCCAGCAGCTTAGTAGGTGGGATGAGTTCCGGGGAGCTGTTTTTT
CASSLVGGMSSGELFF
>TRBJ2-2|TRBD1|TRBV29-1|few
TGCAGCGCTCCGGGACAGGGCAACACCGGGGAGCTGTTTTTT
CSAPGQGNTGELFF
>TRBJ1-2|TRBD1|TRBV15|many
TGTGCCACCAGCAGAGATTCGGGACAGGGCTATGGCTACACCTTC
CATSRDSGQGYGYTF
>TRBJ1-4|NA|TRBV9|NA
TGTGCCAGCGGCCGGGATGGGGGCACTTATGAAAAACTGTTTTTT
CASGRDGGTYEKLFF
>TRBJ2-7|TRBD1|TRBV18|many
TGTGCCAGCTCAGTAGGACAGGGATCCTACGAGCAGTACTTC
CASSVGQGSYEQYF
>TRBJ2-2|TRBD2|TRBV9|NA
TGTGCCAGCACCGGGGGGGTCTCACGGATTCCCGGGGAGCTGTTTTTT
CASTGGVSRIPGELFF
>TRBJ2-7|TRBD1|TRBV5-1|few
TGCGCCAGCAGCTTGATTGGGACAGGGAATTACGAGCAGTACTTC
CASSLIGTGNYEQYF
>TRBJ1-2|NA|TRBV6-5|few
TGTGCCAGCAGTTACTCCAGCCGATACTATGGCTACACCTTC
CASSYSSRYYGYTF
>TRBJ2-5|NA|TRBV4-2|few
TGTGCCAGCAGCCAAGAGCGTGGCCAAGAGACCCAGTACTTC
CASSQERGQETQYF
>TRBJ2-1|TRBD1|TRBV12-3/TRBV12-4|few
TGTGCCAGCAGTTTATGGGGACAGGCCTACAATGAGCAGTTCTTC
CASSLWGQAYNEQFF
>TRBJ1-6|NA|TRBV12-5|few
TGTGCTAGTGGTTTGGACGGGAGTTCACCCCTCCACTTT
CASGLDGSSPLHF
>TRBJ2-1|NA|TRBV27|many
TGTGCCAGCAGTTTATCACCCAGGGCTGGTACAATTGAGCAGTTCTTC
CASSLSPRAGTIEQFF
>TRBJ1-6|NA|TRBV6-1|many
TGTGCCAGCAGTCAGAGAACTGGGACGGGCACACCCCTCCACTTT
CASSQRTGTGTPLHF
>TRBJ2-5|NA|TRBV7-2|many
TGTGCCAGCAGCTTAGTGTGGAACCAAGAGACCCAGTACTTC
CASSLVWNQETQYF
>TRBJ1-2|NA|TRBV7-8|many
TGTGCCAGCAGCTTAGAGCCGGTTAACTATGGCTACACCTTC
CASSLEPVNYGYTF
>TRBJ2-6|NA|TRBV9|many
TGTGCCAGCAGCGTAACTCTTGGGGCCAACGTCCTGACTTTC
CASSVTLGANVLTF
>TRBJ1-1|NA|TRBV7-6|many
TGTGCCAGCAGCTTAGGCCCTAAAGAACGAGCTTTCTTT
CASSLGPKERAFF
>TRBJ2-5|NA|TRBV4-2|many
TGTGCCAGCAGCCAAGAACCCCTGCAACGGGAGACCCAGTACTTC
CASSQEPLQRETQYF
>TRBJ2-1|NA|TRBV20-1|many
TGCAGTGCTAGAGATCTGCAGAGCTCCTACAATGAGCAGTTCTTC
CSARDLQSSYNEQFF
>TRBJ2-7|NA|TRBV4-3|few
TGCGCCAGCAGCCAAGATTATCGCCAGTCCTTCTCCGAGCAGTACTTC
CASSQDYRQSFSEQYF
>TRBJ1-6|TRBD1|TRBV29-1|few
TGCAGCGTGAATACAGGGGGTAATTCACCCCTCCACTTT
CSVNTGGNSPLHF
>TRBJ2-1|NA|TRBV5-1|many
TGCGCCAGCAGCTTCACCCGGGGGACCCTCTACAATGAGCAGTTCTTC
CASSFTRGTLYNEQFF
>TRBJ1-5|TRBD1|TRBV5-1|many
TGCGCCAGCAGCGACGGGGGACAGGGGACGACCCAGCATTTT
CASSDGGQGTTQHF
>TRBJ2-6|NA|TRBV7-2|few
TGTGCCAGCAGTCTAGCAGGAACCCCCGGGGCCAACGTCCTGACTTTC
CASSLAGTPGANVLTF
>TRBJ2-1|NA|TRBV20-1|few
TGCAGTGCTAGAGACAGGGTGACTTACAATGAGCAGTTCTTC
CSARDRVTYNEQFF